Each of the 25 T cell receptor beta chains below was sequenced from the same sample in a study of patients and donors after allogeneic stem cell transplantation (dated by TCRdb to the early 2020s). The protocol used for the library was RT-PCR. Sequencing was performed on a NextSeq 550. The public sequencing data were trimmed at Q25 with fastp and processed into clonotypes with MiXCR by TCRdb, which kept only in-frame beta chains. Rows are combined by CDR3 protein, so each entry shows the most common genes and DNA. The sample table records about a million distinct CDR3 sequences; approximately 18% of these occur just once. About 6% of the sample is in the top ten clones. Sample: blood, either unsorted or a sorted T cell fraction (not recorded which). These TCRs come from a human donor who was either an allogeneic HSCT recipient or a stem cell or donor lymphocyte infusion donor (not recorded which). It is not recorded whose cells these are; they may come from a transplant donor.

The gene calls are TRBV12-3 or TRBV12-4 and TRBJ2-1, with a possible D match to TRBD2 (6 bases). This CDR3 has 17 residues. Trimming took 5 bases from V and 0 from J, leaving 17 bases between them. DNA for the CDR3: TGTGCCAGCAGTGATACTTCGGGGGTTCCCTCCTACAATGAGCAGTTCTTC. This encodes CASSDTSGVPSYNEQFF.

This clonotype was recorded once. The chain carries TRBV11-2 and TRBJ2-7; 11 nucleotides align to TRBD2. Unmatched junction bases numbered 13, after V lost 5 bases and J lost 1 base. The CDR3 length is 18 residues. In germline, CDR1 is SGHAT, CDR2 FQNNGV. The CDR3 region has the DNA TGTGCCAGCAGCCGCATAACAAAGACTAGCGGGGTATCCTACGAGCAGTACTTC. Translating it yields CASSRITKTSGVSYEQYF.

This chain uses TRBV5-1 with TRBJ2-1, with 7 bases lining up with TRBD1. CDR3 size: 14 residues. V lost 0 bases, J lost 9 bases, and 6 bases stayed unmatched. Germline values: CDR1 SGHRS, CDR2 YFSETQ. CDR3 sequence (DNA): TGCGCCAGCAGCTTGGGACAGGGCGGCGGTGAGCAGTTCTTC. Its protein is CASSLGQGGGEQFF.

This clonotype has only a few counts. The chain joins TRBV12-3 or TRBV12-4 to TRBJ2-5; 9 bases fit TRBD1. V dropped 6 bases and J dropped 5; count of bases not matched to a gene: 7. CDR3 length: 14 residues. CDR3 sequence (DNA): TGTGCCAGCAGCACCGGGACAGGGAGGGAGACCCAGTACTTC. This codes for CASSTGTGRETQYF.

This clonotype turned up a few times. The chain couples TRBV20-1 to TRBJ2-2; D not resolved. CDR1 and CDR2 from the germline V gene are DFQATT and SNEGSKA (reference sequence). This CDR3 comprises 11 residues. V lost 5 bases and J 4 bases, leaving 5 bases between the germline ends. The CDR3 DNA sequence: TGCAGTGCTGCTTCCACCGGGGAGCTGTTTTTT. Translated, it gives CSAASTGELFF.

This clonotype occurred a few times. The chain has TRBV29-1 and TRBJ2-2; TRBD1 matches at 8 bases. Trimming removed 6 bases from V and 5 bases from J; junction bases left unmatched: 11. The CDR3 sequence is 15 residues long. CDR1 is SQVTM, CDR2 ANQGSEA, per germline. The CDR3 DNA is TGCAGCGTAGCTACCTATGACAGGGGAACCGGGGAGCTGTTTTTT. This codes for CSVATYDRGTGELFF.

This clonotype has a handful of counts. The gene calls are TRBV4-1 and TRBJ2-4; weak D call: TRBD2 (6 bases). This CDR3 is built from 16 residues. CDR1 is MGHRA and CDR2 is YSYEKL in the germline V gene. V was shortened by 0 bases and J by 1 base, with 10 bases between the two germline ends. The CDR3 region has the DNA TGCGCCAGCAGCCAAGAGGGTGGGGGGGCCAAAAACATTCAGTACTTC. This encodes CASSQEGGGAKNIQYF.

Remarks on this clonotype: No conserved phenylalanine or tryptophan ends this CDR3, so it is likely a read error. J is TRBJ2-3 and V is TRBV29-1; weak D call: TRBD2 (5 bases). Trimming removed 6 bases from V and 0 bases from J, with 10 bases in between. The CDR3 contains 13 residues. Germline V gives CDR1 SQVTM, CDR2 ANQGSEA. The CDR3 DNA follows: TGCAGCGTCCCCCGGACTAGCACAGATACGCAGTATTTA. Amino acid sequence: CSVPRTSTDTQYL.

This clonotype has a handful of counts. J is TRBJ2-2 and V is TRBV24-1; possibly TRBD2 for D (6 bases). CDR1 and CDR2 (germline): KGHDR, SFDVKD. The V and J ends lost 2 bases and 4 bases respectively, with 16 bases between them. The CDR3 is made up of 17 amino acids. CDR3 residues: CATSDYSGTGGTGELFF. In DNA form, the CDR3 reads TGTGCCACCAGTGATTACTCCGGGACTGGGGGCACCGGGGAGCTGTTTTTT.

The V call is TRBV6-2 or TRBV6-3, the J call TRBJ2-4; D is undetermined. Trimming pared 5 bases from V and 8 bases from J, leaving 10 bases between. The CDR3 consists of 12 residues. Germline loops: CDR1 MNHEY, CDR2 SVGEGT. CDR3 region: CASSHPQDIQYF. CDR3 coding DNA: TGTGCCAGCAGTCACCCCCAGGACATTCAGTACTTC.

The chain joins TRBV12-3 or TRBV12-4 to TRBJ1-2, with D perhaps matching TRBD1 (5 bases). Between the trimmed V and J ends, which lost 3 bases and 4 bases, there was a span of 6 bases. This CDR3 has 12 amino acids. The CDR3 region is CASSFDSYGYTF. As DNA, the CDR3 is TGTGCCAGCAGTTTTGACAGCTATGGCTACACCTTC.

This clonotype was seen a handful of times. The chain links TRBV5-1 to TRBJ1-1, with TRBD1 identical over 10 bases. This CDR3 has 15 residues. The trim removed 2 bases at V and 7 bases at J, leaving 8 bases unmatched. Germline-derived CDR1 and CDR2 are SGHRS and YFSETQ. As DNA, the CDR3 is TGCGCCAGCAGCTTACGACAGGGGGCTGCTCATGAAGCTTTCTTT. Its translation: CASSLRQGAAHEAFF.

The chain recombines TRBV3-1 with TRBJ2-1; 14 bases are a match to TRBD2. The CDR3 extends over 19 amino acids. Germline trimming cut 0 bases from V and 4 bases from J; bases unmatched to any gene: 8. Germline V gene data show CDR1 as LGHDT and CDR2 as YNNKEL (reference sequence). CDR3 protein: CASSQEPDRLAGGYNEQFF. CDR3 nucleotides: TGTGCCAGCAGCCAAGAGCCAGACCGACTAGCGGGAGGGTACAATGAGCAGTTCTTC.

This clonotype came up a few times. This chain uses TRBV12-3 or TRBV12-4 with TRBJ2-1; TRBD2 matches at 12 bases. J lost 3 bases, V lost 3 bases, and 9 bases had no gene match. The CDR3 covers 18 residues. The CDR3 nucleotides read TGTGCCAGCAGTTTTCGGCCCCAGGGACTAGCGGGCTACAATGAGCAGTTCTTC. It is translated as CASSFRPQGLAGYNEQFF.

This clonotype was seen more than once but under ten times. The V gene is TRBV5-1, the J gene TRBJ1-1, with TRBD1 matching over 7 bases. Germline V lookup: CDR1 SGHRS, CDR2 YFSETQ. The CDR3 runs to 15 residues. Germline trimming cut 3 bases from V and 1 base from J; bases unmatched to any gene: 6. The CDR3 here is CASSSRGQPNTEAFF. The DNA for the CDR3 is TGCGCCAGCAGCTCAAGGGGACAGCCGAACACTGAAGCTTTCTTT.

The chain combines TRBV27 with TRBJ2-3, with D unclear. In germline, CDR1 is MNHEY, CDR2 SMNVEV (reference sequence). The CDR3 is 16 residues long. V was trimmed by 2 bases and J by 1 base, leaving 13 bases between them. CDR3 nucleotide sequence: TGTGCCAGCAGTTTAGCTCCCTATAAGGGCACAGATACGCAGTATTTT. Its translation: CASSLAPYKGTDTQYF.

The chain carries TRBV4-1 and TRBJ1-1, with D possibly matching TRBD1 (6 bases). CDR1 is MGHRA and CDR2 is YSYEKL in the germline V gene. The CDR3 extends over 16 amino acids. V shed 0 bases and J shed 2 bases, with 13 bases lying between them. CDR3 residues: CASSQDRGGLNTEAFF. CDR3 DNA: TGCGCCAGCAGCCAAGATAGAGGGGGACTTAACACTGAAGCTTTCTTT.

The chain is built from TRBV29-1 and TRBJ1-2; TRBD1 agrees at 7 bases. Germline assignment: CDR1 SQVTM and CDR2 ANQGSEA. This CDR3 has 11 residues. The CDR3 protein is CSVRGRWGYTF. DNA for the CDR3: TGCAGTGTTAGGGGGCGGTGGGGCTACACCTTC.

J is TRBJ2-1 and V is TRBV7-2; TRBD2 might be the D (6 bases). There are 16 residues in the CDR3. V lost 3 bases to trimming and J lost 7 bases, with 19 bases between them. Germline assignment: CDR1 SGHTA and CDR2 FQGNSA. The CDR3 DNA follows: TGTGCCAGCAGCTTTAACCCACTAGCAGACTTTAATGAGCAGTTCTTC. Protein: CASSFNPLADFNEQFF.

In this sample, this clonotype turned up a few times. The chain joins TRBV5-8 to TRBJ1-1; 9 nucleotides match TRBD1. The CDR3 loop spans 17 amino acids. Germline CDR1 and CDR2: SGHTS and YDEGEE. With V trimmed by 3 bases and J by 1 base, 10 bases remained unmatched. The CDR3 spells CASSWTGTGRSNTEAFF. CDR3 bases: TGTGCCAGCAGCTGGACCGGGACAGGGAGATCGAACACTGAAGCTTTCTTT.

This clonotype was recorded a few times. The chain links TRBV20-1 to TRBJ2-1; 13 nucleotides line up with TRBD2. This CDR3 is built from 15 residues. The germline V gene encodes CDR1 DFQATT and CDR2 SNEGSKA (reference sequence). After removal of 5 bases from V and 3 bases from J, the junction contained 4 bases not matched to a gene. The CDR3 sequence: CSAARLAGGYNEQFF. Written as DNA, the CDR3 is TGCAGTGCTGCCCGACTAGCGGGGGGCTACAATGAGCAGTTCTTC.

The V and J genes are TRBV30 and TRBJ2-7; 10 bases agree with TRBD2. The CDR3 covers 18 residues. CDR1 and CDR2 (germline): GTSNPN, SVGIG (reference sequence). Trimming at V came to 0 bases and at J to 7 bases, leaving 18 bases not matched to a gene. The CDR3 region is CAWSVQRTSSSGRVEQYF. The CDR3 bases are TGTGCCTGGAGTGTACAGAGGACTAGTTCCAGCGGGAGGGTGGAGCAGTACTTC.

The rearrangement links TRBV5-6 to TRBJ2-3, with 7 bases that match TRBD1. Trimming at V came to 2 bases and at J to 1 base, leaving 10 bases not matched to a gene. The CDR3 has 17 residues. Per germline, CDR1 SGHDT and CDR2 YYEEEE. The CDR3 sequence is CASSFVEGAGGTDTQYF. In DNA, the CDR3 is TGTGCCAGCAGCTTCGTCGAGGGGGCCGGAGGCACAGATACGCAGTATTTT.

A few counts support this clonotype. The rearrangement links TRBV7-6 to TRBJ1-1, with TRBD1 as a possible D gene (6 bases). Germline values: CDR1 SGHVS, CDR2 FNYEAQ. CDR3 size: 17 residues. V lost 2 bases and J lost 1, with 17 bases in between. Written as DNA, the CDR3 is TGTGCCAGCAGCTTAAGTAAAATCGGACAGCCGAACACTGAAGCTTTCTTT. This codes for CASSLSKIGQPNTEAFF.

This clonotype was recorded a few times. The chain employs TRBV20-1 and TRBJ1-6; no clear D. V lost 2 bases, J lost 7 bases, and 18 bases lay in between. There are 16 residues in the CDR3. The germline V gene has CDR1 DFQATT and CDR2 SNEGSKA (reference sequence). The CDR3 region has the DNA TGCAGTGCTAGATCTTTGGGGATTCTGCGGAATTCACCCCTCCACTTT. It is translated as CSARSLGILRNSPLHF.